The sequence of this T cell receptor beta chain was determined in a study of blood T cells in healthy people across ages. Whole-study results and caveats: Getting older went along with TCR beta diversity per million T cells dropping roughly linearly.

All donors came from Russia, were Caucasian and healthy, and spanned ages 6 to 90. Through a sample-barcoded 5' primer and a J-beta primer mix, a second PCR was run for about 6 to 12 cycles. Each cDNA molecule carried a tag from a template-switch adaptor that contained 12 random nucleotides. TCRdb redid the calling of the 5' RACE reads with MiXCR, one entry per CDR3 protein. The sample records roughly 800,000 distinct CDR3 sequences, roughly 60% being singletons. The CDR3 extends over 15 amino acids. About this clonotype itself: As yet, its antigen is unknown.

The sequence derives from a man under 40 in good health. Sequences were obtained from blood. This rearrangement joins TRBV12-3 or TRBV12-4 to TRBJ2-4; TRBD2 agrees at 9 bases. The J call could be wrong; TRBJ2-7 is a better fit for the DNA end. The CDR3 sequence is CASTLGSGSAYEQYF. The DNA of the CDR3 is TGTGCCAGCACCCTGGGTAGCGGGAGTGCCTACGAGCAGTACTTC.